A single count supports the clone carrying this T cell receptor beta chain. Its antigen remains unidentified. The data stem from a study of cytomegalovirus exposure and HLA in healthy donors. 60 Vbeta and 13 Jbeta primers were used in PCR. Per the original data handling: About 10 million shared chains were among the about 80 million unique TCR beta chains that a later analysis counted. Measured with immunoSEQ multiplex PCR; TCRdb has only the in-frame clones, and not every one. The DNA was the basis for D and trimming; V, J and clone size are from that table. The data contain fewer than 200,000 clones, 65% to 75% of them seen just once; the ten biggest clones take up approximately 1.6%. Notes on the study in general: A later examination showed that TCR association rates differed by HLA locus, with DRB1 most and HLA-C fewest. Researchers had no immune exposure information except CMV serostatus available. Some V segments could not be told apart, so they were left out, TRBV6-2 and TRBV6-3 among them.

The V and J ends lost 6 bases and 5 bases, in that order; junction bases with no gene match: 5. The CDR3 is 13 amino acids. Germline V gene data show CDR1 as SNHLY and CDR2 as FYNNEI. The sample was PBMCs. The sequence derives from a girl aged 5 to 17 in good health and CMV-seronegative. The chain couples TRBV2 to TRBJ2-5; 8 nucleotides agree with TRBD2. The CDR3 DNA follows: TGTGCCAGCAGCGGGGGGGCCCGGGAGACCCAGTACTTC. Protein: CASSGGARETQYF. The complete variable domain, with remaining parts taken from reference TRBV2 and TRBJ2-5, reads EPEVTQTPSHQVTQMGQEVILRCVPISNHLYFYWYRQILGQKVEFLVSFYNNEISEKSEIFDDQFSVERPDGSNFTLKIRSTKLEDSAMYFCASSGGARETQYFGPGTRLLVL.